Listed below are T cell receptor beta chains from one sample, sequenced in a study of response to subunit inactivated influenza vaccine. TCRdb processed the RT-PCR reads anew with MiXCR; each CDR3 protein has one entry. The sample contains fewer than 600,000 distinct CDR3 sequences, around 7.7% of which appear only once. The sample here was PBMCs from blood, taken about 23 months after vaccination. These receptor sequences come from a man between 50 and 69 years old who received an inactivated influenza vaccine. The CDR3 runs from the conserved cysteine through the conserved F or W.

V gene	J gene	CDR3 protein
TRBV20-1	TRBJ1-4	CSARGTPGEKLFF
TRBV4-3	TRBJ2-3	CASSQEEGWSTDTQYF
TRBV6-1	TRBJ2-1	CASTSGSHSGGNEQFF
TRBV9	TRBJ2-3	CASSPQASAKGTDTQYF
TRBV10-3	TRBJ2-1	CAIRGTSGRNEQFF
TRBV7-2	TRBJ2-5	CASSLGAETQYF
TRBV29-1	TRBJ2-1	CSVAGTPTSYNEQFF
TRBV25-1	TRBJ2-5	CASSESGRTGETQYF
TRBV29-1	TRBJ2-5	CSVDHNQETQYF
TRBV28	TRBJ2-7	CASRLRDYNEQYF
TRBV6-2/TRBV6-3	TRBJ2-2	CASSPFATGELFF
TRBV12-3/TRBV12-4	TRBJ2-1	CASSITPFEQFF
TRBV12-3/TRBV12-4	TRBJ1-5	CASSLASSNQPQHF
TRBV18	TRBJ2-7	CASSPPDGTYEQYF
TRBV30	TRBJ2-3	CACPRTGSLADTQYF
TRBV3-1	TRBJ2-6	CASSHMGISGANVLTF
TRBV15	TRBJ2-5	CATSRDRGTPQETQYF
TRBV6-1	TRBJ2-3	CASRGGFRGQVGKTDTQYF
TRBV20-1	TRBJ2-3	CSACPTSDPSTDTQYF
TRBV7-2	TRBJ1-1	CASSLAGWTEAFF
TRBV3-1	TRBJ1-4	CASSPGRHFSEKLFF
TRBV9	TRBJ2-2	CASSRFPTDTGELFF
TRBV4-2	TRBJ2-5	CASSQEAGRRETQYF
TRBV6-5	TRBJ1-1	CASSYSIGGQTTEAFF
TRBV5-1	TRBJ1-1	CASSITGQNTEAFF
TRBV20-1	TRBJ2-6	CCARDPAGRSGANVLTF
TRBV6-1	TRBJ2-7	CASRPGLVLEQYF
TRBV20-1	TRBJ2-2	CSASRGNGELFF
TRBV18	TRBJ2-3	CASSPPPGQGTDTQYF
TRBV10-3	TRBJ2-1	CAIGRGTSYNEQFF
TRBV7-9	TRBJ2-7	CASSLAGGTGFTYEQYF
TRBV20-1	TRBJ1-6	CSASRPNLSSYNSPLHF
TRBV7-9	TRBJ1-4	CASSLSSDEKLFF
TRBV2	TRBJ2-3	CASSPTGQGSTDTQYF
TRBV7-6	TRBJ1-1	CASSLAGPLNTEAFF
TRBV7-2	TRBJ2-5	CASSLAQGAETQYF
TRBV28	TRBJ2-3	CASSEGGNRDTQYF
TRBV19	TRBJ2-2	CASSWGLAGGPNTGELFF
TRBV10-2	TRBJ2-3	CASSDQDRDGTDTQYF
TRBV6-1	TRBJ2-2	CASSPGTTHTGELFF
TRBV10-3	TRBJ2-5	CAISRQDRLETQYF
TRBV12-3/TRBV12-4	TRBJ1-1	CASRGQVNTEAFF
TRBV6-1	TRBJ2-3	CASRDRIYTDTQYF
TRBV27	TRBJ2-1	CASSLSLSGEQFF
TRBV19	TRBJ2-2	CASSILAGATGELFF
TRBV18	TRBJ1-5	CASSSGSLRNQPQHF
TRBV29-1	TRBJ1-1	CSVDGALMGRTEAFF
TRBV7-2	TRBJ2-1	CASSYPGQGKAEQFF
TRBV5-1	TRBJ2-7	CASSLTPVSYEQYF
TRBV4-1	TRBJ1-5	CASSQTGTAYSNQPQHF
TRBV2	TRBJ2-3	CASRTGTSNTDTQYF